This entry lists 32 T cell receptor beta chains sequenced from one sample in a study of CD8+ T cells in alopecia areata. Extracted RNA was reverse transcribed into cDNA, the sequencing template. Sequencing was performed with immunoSEQ multiplex PCR; in TCRdb, only in-frame clones are kept and a portion is missing. The data contain roughly 210,000 clones, approximately 45% of them singletons. Treatment defined: oral pan-JAK inhibitor, 5-10 mg twice daily. The sample in question was CD4+ T cells sorted from blood, obtained at approximately week 37, from a patient treated with tofacitinib. The receptors were sampled from a human donor with alopecia areata.

The chain recombines TRBV15 with TRBJ2-7; TRBD2 agrees at 7 bases. The CDR3 loop spans 13 amino acids. J lost 2 bases, V lost 5 bases, and 3 bases had no gene match. Germline V gene sequence: CDR1 LNHNV, CDR2 YYDKDF (reference sequence). The CDR3 nucleotides are TGTGCCACCAGCGGGGACTACCCCTACGAGCAGTACTTC. This codes for CATSGDYPYEQYF.

The chain joins TRBV5-4 to TRBJ2-5, with D possibly being TRBD2 (6 bases). This CDR3 spans 14 amino acids. V lost 2 bases and J lost 5, with 13 bases in between. Per germline, CDR1 SGHNT and CDR2 YYREEE (reference sequence). CDR3 bases: TGTGCCAGCAGCTTAACGGGACTGAGGGAGACCCAGTACTTC. Translated, it gives CASSLTGLRETQYF.

The chain carries TRBV29-1 and TRBJ1-2; 7 bases align to TRBD1. Germline loops: CDR1 SQVTM, CDR2 ANQGSEA. The CDR3 extends over 14 amino acids. Trimming cost V 7 bases and J 3 bases; bases outside gene matches: 11. CDR3 nucleotide sequence: TGCAGCGGCGGCTCAGCAGGGGGTGACTATGGCTACACCTTC. As protein: CSGGSAGGDYGYTF.

This chain links TRBV5-1 with TRBJ2-1, with 7 bases aligning to TRBD2. In germline, CDR1 is SGHRS, CDR2 YFSETQ. The V and J ends lost 0 bases and 4 bases, in that order; junction bases with no gene match: 13. This CDR3 has 18 amino acids. The CDR3 is CASSLGLAASVGYNEQFF. Written as DNA, the CDR3 is TGCGCCAGCAGCTTGGGGCTAGCGGCCTCGGTGGGGTACAATGAGCAGTTCTTC.

CDR3 region: CASSQNGFGEQYF. Written as DNA, the CDR3 is TGTGCCAGCAGCCAAAACGGGTTTGGCGAGCAGTACTTC. The rearrangement joins TRBV14 to TRBJ2-7; D unclear. This CDR3 contains 13 residues. The germline CDR1 and CDR2 sequences are SGHDN and FVKESK. Trimming took off 2 bases at V and 6 bases at J, with 11 bases between the two ends.

This clone was counted a few times. The V gene is TRBV14, the J gene TRBJ2-7; D is undetermined. The germline CDR1 and CDR2 sequences are SGHDN and FVKESK. The CDR3 totals 12 residues. V lost 1 base and J 6 bases, leaving 7 bases between the germline ends. The CDR3 DNA reads TGTGCCAGCAGCCAAGTCGCCAGCGAGCAGTACTTC. Translating gives CASSQVASEQYF.

The gene calls are TRBV5-1 and TRBJ2-7; the D is unclear. V was shortened by 3 bases and J by 3 bases, with 10 bases between the two germline ends. The CDR3 is 13 residues long. The V gene's germline CDR1 is SGHRS and CDR2 YFSETQ. CDR3 sequence (DNA): TGCGCCAGCAGCTCCGGAACCGACTACGAGCAGTACTTC. It is translated as CASSSGTDYEQYF.

This clone was detected many times. The chain links TRBV7-3 to TRBJ2-3; D perhaps matches TRBD1 (6 bases). V lost 2 bases to trimming and J lost 0 bases, with 6 bases between them. The germline V gene encodes CDR1 SGHTA and CDR2 FQGTGA. This CDR3 is 14 amino acids long. The CDR3 region has the DNA TGTGCCAGCAGCTTACAGGGGAGCACAGATACGCAGTATTTT. Its protein is CASSLQGSTDTQYF.

The sample holds a few counts of this clone. The chain is built from TRBV7-2 and TRBJ2-1; 9 nucleotides line up with TRBD1. This CDR3 comprises 16 residues. V shed 3 bases, J shed 5 bases, and the junction held 8 bases outside the gene matches. The germline V gene has CDR1 SGHTA and CDR2 FQGNSA. CDR3 nucleotides: TGTGCCAGCAGCTTGTGGGCGACAGGGGGGCACAATGAGCAGTTCTTC. Translated: CASSLWATGGHNEQFF.

The CDR3 DNA sequence: TGCAGCGTCGGGGAACAGACTAGCGGCTACGAGCAGTACTTC. This codes for CSVGEQTSGYEQYF. The chain employs TRBV29-1 and TRBJ2-7; 9 bases are a match to TRBD2. Trimming removed 6 bases from V and 3 bases from J; junction bases left unmatched: 9. CDR1 and CDR2 from the germline V gene are SQVTM and ANQGSEA. This CDR3 has 14 amino acids.

The chain combines TRBV29-1 with TRBJ1-2; no firm D call. CDR3 length equals 13 residues. Germline loops: CDR1 SQVTM, CDR2 ANQGSEA. Trimming took 5 bases from V and 3 from J, leaving 13 bases between them. The CDR3 protein is CSVKDGEDYGYTF. The CDR3 region has the DNA TGCAGCGTTAAGGACGGTGAGGACTATGGCTACACCTTC.

The V call is TRBV5-1, the J call TRBJ2-2; D remains unclear. Germline CDR1 reads SGHRS; CDR2 reads YFSETQ. The CDR3 loop spans 15 amino acids. V shed 0 bases and J shed 7 bases, with 13 bases lying between them. CDR3 in DNA: TGCGCCAGCAGCTTGGACGTTCAAGGGTTCGGGGAGCTGTTTTTT. Translated: CASSLDVQGFGELFF.

There are a few counts of this clone. V and J are TRBV18 and TRBJ2-3; 8 positions match TRBD1. V shed 2 bases and J 3 bases; nucleotides not matched to a gene: 7. CDR3 length: 16 residues. CDR1 KGHSH and CDR2 LQKENI come from the germline V gene. The CDR3 nucleotides are TGTGCCAGCTCACCAGGACAGGGAGCGTTGACAGATACGCAGTATTTT. As protein: CASSPGQGALTDTQYF.

The chain joins TRBV5-1 to TRBJ1-4, with 7 positions matching TRBD1. The CDR3 contains 15 residues. Germline-derived CDR1 and CDR2 are SGHRS and YFSETQ. Germline trimming cut 2 bases from V and 6 bases from J; bases unmatched to any gene: 7. CDR3 region: CASSLSGTVDEKLFF. In DNA form, the CDR3 reads TGCGCCAGCAGCTTATCCGGGACAGTGGATGAAAAACTGTTTTTT.

This clone was detected once. The chain joins TRBV7-2 to TRBJ2-1; D call uncertain. The CDR3 is 14 amino acids. The V and J ends lost 5 bases and 7 bases respectively, with 15 bases between them. Per germline, CDR1 SGHTA and CDR2 FQGNSA. CDR3 sequence: CASSPRVLRNEQFF. For the CDR3, the DNA is TGTGCCAGCAGCCCACGGGTCTTAAGGAATGAGCAGTTCTTC.

For the CDR3, the DNA is TGTGCCAGCAGCTTAGGGCGGGACTACGAGCAGTACTTC. Encoded protein: CASSLGRDYEQYF. This sequence joins TRBV7-2 and TRBJ2-7, with D possibly TRBD2 on 6 matching bases. V lost 1 base and J 3 bases, leaving 7 bases between the germline ends. Germline lookup yields CDR1 SGHTA and CDR2 FQGNSA. This CDR3 is 13 amino acids long. The complete variable domain, with remaining parts taken from reference TRBV7-2 and TRBJ2-7, reads GAGVSQSPSNKVTEKGKDVELRCDPISGHTALYWYRQSLGQGLEFLIYFQGNSAPDKSGLPSDRFSAERTGGSVSTLTIQRTQQEDSAVYLCASSLGRDYEQYFGPGTRLTVT.

This clone occurred many times. This chain connects TRBV28 to TRBJ2-1; TRBD1 agrees at 9 bases. The CDR3 runs 12 residues. J was trimmed by 7 bases and V by 11 bases; bases with no gene match: 6. The germline gives CDR1 MDHEN, CDR2 SYDVKM. CDR3 coding DNA: TGTGCCTCGAACAGGGGGCGGAATGAGCAGTTCTTC. Residues: CASNRGRNEQFF.

The chain uses TRBV7-2 and TRBJ2-2; TRBD2 matches 7 bases. After removal of 5 bases from V and 6 bases from J, the junction contained 9 bases not matched to a gene. Looked up from germline, CDR1 is SGHTA and CDR2 is FQGNSA. CDR3 length: 15 residues. The CDR3 DNA reads as TGTGCCAGCAGCACGAGCGGGACCCAAGCCGGGGAGCTGTTTTTT. It yields the protein CASSTSGTQAGELFF.

In its sample, this clone was seen once. The rearrangement joins TRBV30 to TRBJ2-3; D call uncertain. Germline CDR1 and CDR2: GTSNPN and SVGIG (reference sequence). This CDR3 region has 14 residues. The V end was cut by 5 bases, the J end by 1 base, with 13 bases between. The CDR3 protein is CAWGRVLGTDTQYF. In DNA form, the CDR3 reads TGTGCCTGGGGTCGAGTGTTGGGCACAGATACGCAGTATTTT. The whole variable domain, remainder taken from reference TRBV30 and TRBJ2-3, is SQTIHQWPATLVQPVGSPLSLECTVEGTSNPNLYWYRQAAGRGLQLLFYSVGIGQISSEVPQNLSASRPQDRQFILSSKKLLLSDSGFYLCAWGRVLGTDTQYFGPGTRLTVL.

This clone was seen a handful of times. The chain carries TRBV7-8 and TRBJ2-7, with 8 bases identical to TRBD1. With V trimmed by 0 bases and J by 6 bases, 4 bases remained unmatched. CDR1 and CDR2 from the germline V gene are SGHVS and FQNEAQ. The CDR3 is 14 amino acids. The CDR3 DNA reads TGTGCCAGCAGCTTAGCTGGACAGGGAGGCGAGCAGTACTTC. Translation gives CASSLAGQGGEQYF.

The genes are TRBV5-1 and TRBJ2-1; possibly TRBD1 or TRBD2 for D (5 bases each). The germline gives CDR1 SGHRS, CDR2 YFSETQ. The germline V and J ends were trimmed by 4 bases and 6 bases, with 23 bases remaining between them. The CDR3 loop spans 17 amino acids. CDR3 amino acids: CASSKEIGRDARNEQFF. CDR3 bases: TGCGCCAGCAGCAAAGAGATTGGCCGGGACGCTCGCAATGAGCAGTTCTTC.

This clone was recorded only once. The rearrangement joins TRBV29-1 to TRBJ2-2, with 10 bases that match TRBD2. Germline CDR1 and CDR2: SQVTM and ANQGSEA. This CDR3 comprises 14 residues. V shed 2 bases, J shed 5 bases, and the junction held 2 bases outside the gene matches. CDR3 nucleotide sequence: TGCAGCGTTGAAAGGACTAGCGGTACCGGGGAGCTGTTTTTT. It codes for CSVERTSGTGELFF.

This clone has a single count. The gene calls are TRBV6-5 and TRBJ2-5; 7 nucleotides line up with TRBD2. The CDR3 contains 15 residues. The germline V gene has CDR1 MNHEY and CDR2 SVGAGI. With 5 bases clipped from V and 4 bases from J, the junction kept 10 bases outside the gene matches. The CDR3 DNA is TGTGCCAGCAGTCCGGGACTAACGGGAGTAGAGACCCAGTACTTC. As protein: CASSPGLTGVETQYF.

This sequence joins TRBV25-1 and TRBJ2-3; 7 bases are shared with TRBD1. Germline loops: CDR1 MGHDK, CDR2 SYGVNS. Germline trimming cut 4 bases from V and 1 base from J; bases unmatched to any gene: 5. The CDR3 totals 15 residues. CDR3 sequence (DNA): TGTGCCAGCAGTGCACAGGGGTTCGGCACAGATACGCAGTATTTT. It codes for CASSAQGFGTDTQYF.

This sequence joins TRBV11-3 and TRBJ2-1; tentative D call: TRBD2 (7 bases). The CDR3 loop spans 17 amino acids. Germline CDR1 and CDR2: SGHNT and YENEEA. Trimming removed 4 bases at V and 10 bases at J, with 26 bases between. In DNA form, the CDR3 reads TGTGCCAGCAGCTCGGCGGGGGCGGCGGGCCTGGTATCCGAGCAGTTCTTC. Its protein product is CASSSAGAAGLVSEQFF.

V and J are TRBV6-5 and TRBJ2-3; the D gene could be TRBD1 or TRBD2 (5 bases each). Trimming removed 5 bases from V and 2 bases from J, with 11 bases in between. Germline CDR1 reads MNHEY; CDR2 reads SVGAGI. The CDR3 is 14 residues long. The CDR3: CASSRGRTTDTQYF. CDR3 in DNA: TGTGCCAGCAGTCGGGGCAGGACCACAGATACGCAGTATTTT.

This clone was counted only a few times. The J gene is TRBJ2-7, the V gene TRBV28; 7 nucleotides align to TRBD1. V gave up 6 bases and J gave up 2 bases; unmatched junction bases: 7. The CDR3 has 14 amino acids. The V gene's germline CDR1 is MDHEN and CDR2 SYDVKM. For the CDR3, the DNA is TGTGCCAGCAGGACGGGGACAGCTACCTACGAGCAGTACTTC. Its protein is CASRTGTATYEQYF.

This chain uses TRBV7-8 with TRBJ2-5; TRBD1 is a possible D gene (5 bases). The CDR3 spans 14 residues. CDR1 is SGHVS, CDR2 FQNEAQ, per germline. V lost 1 base, J lost 5 bases, and 11 bases lay in between. CDR3 sequence (DNA): TGTGCCAGCAGCTTAGTACAGTCAGGGGAGACCCAGTACTTC. It encodes CASSLVQSGETQYF.

The chain employs TRBV4-3 and TRBJ2-3; D is uncertain. V lost 1 base to trimming and J lost 2 bases, with 7 bases between them. Germline values: CDR1 LGHNA, CDR2 YSLEER. The CDR3 consists of 14 residues. The CDR3: CASSQVANTDTQYF. As DNA, the CDR3 is TGCGCCAGCAGCCAAGTCGCCAACACAGATACGCAGTATTTT.

This CDR3 reads CASSPSGQGWSGYTF. The CDR3 bases are TGCGCCAGCAGCCCCTCCGGACAGGGGTGGTCTGGCTACACCTTC. The chain couples TRBV5-1 to TRBJ1-2; 9 bases are shared with TRBD1. Germline CDR1 and CDR2: SGHRS and YFSETQ. This CDR3 region has 15 residues. V lost 4 bases and J lost 7; bases outside the gene matches: 11. Based on the CDR3 plus reference TRBV5-1 and TRBJ1-2, the full variable domain is KAGVTQTPRYLIKTRGQQVTLSCSPISGHRSVSWYQQTPGQGLQFLFEYFSETQRNKGNFPGRFSGRQFSNSRSEMNVSTLELGDSALYLCASSPSGQGWSGYTFGSGTRLTVV.

This clone has a handful of counts. The J gene is TRBJ2-7, the V gene TRBV7-2; D is ambiguous. The CDR3 runs to 14 residues. V gave up 7 bases and J gave up 2 bases, with 15 bases separating them. CDR1 is SGHTA and CDR2 is FQGNSA in the germline V gene. CDR3 in DNA: TGTGCCAGCACCCTGAGTGCAGGACCCTACGAGCAGTACTTC. It translates to CASTLSAGPYEQYF.

The chain uses TRBV2 and TRBJ2-5; 9 bases line up with TRBD2. Germline V gene sequence: CDR1 SNHLY, CDR2 FYNNEI. V dropped 6 bases and J dropped 5; count of bases not matched to a gene: 4. The CDR3 runs 13 residues. CDR3 protein: CASRWREGETQYF. The CDR3 DNA sequence: TGTGCCAGCAGGTGGCGGGAGGGGGAGACCCAGTACTTC.